These 18 T cell receptor beta chains came from one sample sequenced in a study of early T cells in non-severe SARS-CoV-2 infection. TCRdb reprocessed the 5' RACE reads via MiXCR and lists one record per CDR3 protein. The profile covers about 99,000 distinct CDR3 sequences, with approximately 15% appearing a single time and roughly 1.3% taken by the ten largest. The sequenced sample was whole blood. The receptor set was obtained from an adult who was a healthcare worker with PCR-confirmed SARS-CoV-2 infection or an uninfected control (not recorded which).

The chain is built from TRBV7-9 and TRBJ1-6; tentatively, D is TRBD1 (5 bases). This CDR3 contains 14 residues. V dropped 7 bases and J dropped 9 bases, with 16 bases sitting between them. Germline V lookup: CDR1 SEHNR, CDR2 FQNEAQ (reference sequence). CDR3 amino acids: CASTLPRGSSPLHF. CDR3 coding DNA: TGTGCCAGCACCCTTCCCCGGGGGAGTTCACCCCTCCACTTT.

This clonotype was found a few times. The chain uses TRBV6-5 and TRBJ1-2, with D maybe TRBD1 (6 bases). Trimming pared 5 bases from V and 2 bases from J, leaving 15 bases between. The CDR3 is 15 residues long. Per germline, CDR1 MNHEY and CDR2 SVGAGI. In DNA form, the CDR3 reads TGTGCCAGCAGTCTGACAGGCCCCCCAAACTATGGCTACACCTTC. This sequence encodes CASSLTGPPNYGYTF.

This clonotype was counted many times. The V and J genes are TRBV5-1 and TRBJ1-6; D uncertain. Germline loops: CDR1 SGHRS, CDR2 YFSETQ. V dropped 5 bases and J dropped 5 bases, with 14 bases sitting between them. The CDR3 consists of 15 residues. The DNA of the CDR3 is TGCGCCAGCAGTTTCACGCAGCCGGATAATTCACCCCTCCACTTT. Translated: CASSFTQPDNSPLHF.

This clonotype was counted only a few times. At one boundary the junction diverges from the germline segment, which might be a read error. The V call is TRBV6-2 or TRBV6-3, the J call TRBJ2-1; 7 positions match TRBD1. The CDR3 totals 9 residues. Looked up from germline, CDR1 is MNHEY and CDR2 is SVGEGT. The CDR3 region has the DNA TGTGCCAGCAGTTCCACAGGGGTCTTC. Amino acids: CASSSTGVF.

The chain has TRBV23-1 and TRBJ1-5, with D unclear. TRBV23-1 has ORF status, its function being uncertain. The V end lost 4 bases, the J end lost 0 bases, and 13 bases lay between the germline ends. CDR3 length: 16 residues. CDR3 amino acids: CASSPPTEYSNQPQHF. The CDR3 bases are TGCGCCAGCAGTCCCCCGACGGAATATAGCAATCAGCCCCAGCATTTT.

This clonotype was seen only once. This CDR3 reads CASSLRTGTSTGELFF. As DNA, the CDR3 is TGTGCCAGCAGCTTAAGGACAGGGACGAGCACCGGGGAGCTGTTTTTT. The chain recombines TRBV5-5 with TRBJ2-2; 8 positions agree with TRBD1. This CDR3 is 16 amino acids long. Unmatched junction bases numbered 7, after V lost 2 bases and J lost 4 bases. Per germline, CDR1 SGHKS and CDR2 YYEKEE (reference sequence). Together with reference TRBV5-5 and TRBJ2-2, the CDR3 gives the full variable domain: DAGVTQSPTHLIKTRGQQVTLRCSPISGHKSVSWYQQVLGQGPQFIFQYYEKEERGRGNFPDRFSARQFPNYSSELNVNALLLGDSALYLCASSLRTGTSTGELFFGEGSRLTVL.

CDR3 bases: TGTGCCAGCAGCCCTCAACCCACAGAGACCCAGTACTTC. Translation: CASSPQPTETQYF. The gene calls are TRBV7-9 and TRBJ2-5, with no clear D. The germline V and J ends were trimmed by 5 bases and 4 bases, with 11 bases remaining between them. Germline CDR1 SEHNR, CDR2 FQNEAQ (reference sequence). This CDR3 spans 13 amino acids.

This clonotype was observed a few times. The gene calls are TRBV20-1 and TRBJ2-3; 12 bases are a match to TRBD2. Germline-derived CDR1 and CDR2 are DFQATT and SNEGSKA (reference sequence). J was trimmed by 3 bases and V by 5 bases; bases with no gene match: 3. This CDR3 comprises 14 residues. CDR3 sequence: CSALTSGRTDTQYF. The CDR3 DNA reads TGCAGTGCTCTAACTAGCGGGAGGACAGATACGCAGTATTTT.

This clonotype turned up a few times. The chain uses TRBV7-9 and TRBJ1-1, with TRBD1 as a possible D gene (5 bases). This CDR3 has 16 amino acids. V was pared by 4 bases and J by 2 bases, with 17 bases between. CDR1 and CDR2 from the germline V gene are SEHNR and FQNEAQ (reference sequence). CDR3 in amino acids: CASSSETGTINTEAFF. CDR3 bases: TGTGCCAGCAGCTCCGAAACCGGGACGATCAACACTGAAGCTTTCTTT. Full variable domain (rest looked up from reference TRBV7-9 and TRBJ1-1): DTGVSQNPRHKITKRGQNVTFRCDPISEHNRLYWYRQTLGQGPEFLTYFQNEAQLEKSRLLSDRFSAERPKGSFSTLEIQRTEQGDSAMYLCASSSETGTINTEAFFGQGTRLTVV.

The chain employs TRBV28 and TRBJ2-1, with 8 bases matching TRBD1. There are 14 residues in the CDR3. Trimming removed 3 bases from V and 8 bases from J; junction bases left unmatched: 6. Germline CDR1 MDHEN, CDR2 SYDVKM. The CDR3 DNA reads as TGTGCCAGCAGTTTCGCGGACAGGGACGATGAGCAGTTCTTC. Translation: CASSFADRDDEQFF. Full variable domain (missing parts from reference TRBV28 and TRBJ2-1): DVKVTQSSRYLVKRTGEKVFLECVQDMDHENMFWYRQDPGLGLRLIYFSYDVKMKEKGDIPEGYSVSREKKERFSLILESASTNQTSMYLCASSFADRDDEQFFGPGTRLTVL.

The chain recombines TRBV28 with TRBJ2-7; no reliable D call. The ends were cut back, 2 bases at V and 3 bases at J, with 8 bases in the middle. CDR1 and CDR2 (germline): MDHEN, SYDVKM. The CDR3 consists of 13 residues. CDR3 sequence: CASSLPPLYEQYF. For the CDR3, the DNA is TGTGCCAGCAGTTTACCCCCCCTCTACGAGCAGTACTTC. The entire variable domain, with the rest obtained from reference TRBV28 and TRBJ2-7, is as follows: DVKVTQSSRYLVKRTGEKVFLECVQDMDHENMFWYRQDPGLGLRLIYFSYDVKMKEKGDIPEGYSVSREKKERFSLILESASTNQTSMYLCASSLPPLYEQYFGPGTRLTVT.

V usage is TRBV28 and J usage is TRBJ2-7; TRBD1 matches 7 bases. The CDR3 sequence is 14 residues long. J was trimmed by 3 bases and V by 2 bases; bases with no gene match: 4. The germline CDR1 and CDR2 sequences are MDHEN and SYDVKM. CDR3 coding DNA: TGTGCCAGCAGTTTACGCCAGGGGGACTACGAGCAGTACTTC. Translation: CASSLRQGDYEQYF.

This clonotype has ten or more counts. The CDR3, as DNA: TGTGCCAGCAGCTTTTCGGGGAATGGCTACACCTTC. The encoded protein is CASSFSGNGYTF. The V gene is TRBV5-4, the J gene TRBJ1-2; D is unresolved. The V end lost 2 bases, the J end lost 6 bases, and 8 bases lay between the germline ends. The CDR3 has 12 amino acids. Per germline, CDR1 SGHNT and CDR2 YYREEE (reference sequence).

V usage is TRBV13 and J usage is TRBJ2-3; possibly TRBD1 or TRBD2 for D (5 bases each). The CDR3 runs to 15 residues. The V gene lost 2 bases and the J gene lost 5 bases, with 14 bases spanning the gap. The germline CDR1 and CDR2 sequences are PRHDT and FYEKMQ (reference sequence). In nucleotides, the CDR3 is TGTGCCAGCAGCTTATCGTTCGAGGGGCGAGATACGCAGTATTTT. Encoded protein: CASSLSFEGRDTQYF.

This clonotype was observed a handful of times. The chain joins TRBV28 to TRBJ2-5, with 7 positions matching TRBD1. After removal of 3 bases from V and 4 bases from J, the junction contained 5 bases not matched to a gene. Germline CDR1 reads MDHEN; CDR2 reads SYDVKM. The CDR3 sequence is 14 residues long. This CDR3 is CASSFPGQRETQYF. The CDR3 nucleotides read TGTGCCAGCAGTTTCCCGGGACAGAGAGAGACCCAGTACTTC.

This clonotype came up many times. The CDR3 bases are TGTGCCAGCAGCAGCACCCAAGAGACCCAGTACTTC. Translation: CASSSTQETQYF. The V gene is TRBV7-2, the J gene TRBJ2-5; D unclear. V was trimmed by 5 bases and J by 1 base, leaving 5 bases between them. Germline-derived CDR1 and CDR2 are SGHTA and FQGNSA. The CDR3 is made up of 12 amino acids.

The V call is TRBV28, the J call TRBJ2-1; 13 bases fit TRBD2. The CDR3 consists of 14 residues. Losses at the gene ends were 6 bases for V and 4 bases for J; bases not matched to a gene: 0. CDR1 MDHEN and CDR2 SYDVKM come from the germline V gene. CDR3 coding DNA: TGTGCCAGCAGACTAGCGGGAGGGTACAATGAGCAGTTCTTC. This translates into CASRLAGGYNEQFF.

The chain recombines TRBV2 with TRBJ2-1, with D unresolved. This CDR3 has 10 amino acids. V was cut by 8 bases and J by 10 bases, with 9 bases left in between. Germline V gene sequence: CDR1 SNHLY, CDR2 FYNNEI. CDR3 loop: CASQNSEQFF. The DNA of the CDR3 is TGTGCCAGCCAAAATTCGGAGCAGTTCTTC.